This T cell receptor beta chain emerged from a study of blood T cell repertoires in COVID-19. Study at large: Samples representing acute and convalescent COVID-19 were sourced from the United States, Italy and Spain. Sample material is recorded as cDNA or gDNA derived from T cells, B-cell-depleted T cells, or PBMCs.

Per the original data handling: For nucleated cells, counts were estimated from reference gene primer amplification. The repertoire was sequenced with immunoSEQ multiplex PCR; TCRdb's copy has only in-frame clones and lacks some. The V and J calls and the clone size are those of that table, but D and trimming were determined from the DNA. Of about 200,000 clones in the sample, roughly nine tenths were seen once. The V and J ends lost 0 bases and 5 bases respectively, with 14 bases between them. The CDR3 totals 16 residues. CDR1 and CDR2 (germline): MNHEY, SVGAGI. The chain couples TRBV6-5 to TRBJ1-5; no reliable D call. The origin of this receptor is a man between 40 and 49 years old with acute or convalescent COVID-19. The sequenced sample was peripheral blood. The CDR3 protein is CASSYSYRELDQPQHF. The CDR3 bases are TGTGCCAGCAGTTACTCGTACCGGGAGTTGGATCAGCCCCAGCATTTT.